The T cell receptor beta chain under discussion was sequenced for a study of blood T cell repertoires in COVID-19. The wider study: Samples of COVID-19 (acute and convalescent) were obtained from the United States, Italy and Spain.

V lost 0 bases to trimming and J lost 3 bases; unmatched junction nucleotides: 2. The CDR3 contains 14 residues. Germline CDR1 is SGDLS and CDR2 is YYNGEE. The protocol was immunoSEQ multiplex PCR, while the TCRdb copy is restricted to in-frame clones and leaves out a portion. The table includes roughly 250,000 clones, around nine tenths detected once. This chain connects TRBV9 to TRBJ1-2; 7 nucleotides align to TRBD1. The TCR sequence derives from a woman aged 50 to 60 who had recovered from COVID-19. The specimen was PBMCs or T cells enriched from blood (not recorded which). DNA for the CDR3: TGTGCCAGCAGCGTAGCTGGGACAGACTATGGCTACACCTTC. It codes for CASSVAGTDYGYTF.